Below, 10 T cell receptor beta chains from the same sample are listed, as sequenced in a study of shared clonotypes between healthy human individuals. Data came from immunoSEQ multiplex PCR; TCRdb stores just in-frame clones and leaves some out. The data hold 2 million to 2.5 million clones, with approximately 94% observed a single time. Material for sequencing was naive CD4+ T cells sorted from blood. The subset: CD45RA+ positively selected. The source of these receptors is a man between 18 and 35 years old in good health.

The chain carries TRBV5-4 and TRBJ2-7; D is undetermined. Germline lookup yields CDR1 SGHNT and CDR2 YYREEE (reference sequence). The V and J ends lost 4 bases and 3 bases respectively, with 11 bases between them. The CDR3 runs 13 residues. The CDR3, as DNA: TGTGCCAGCAGCCACAGCGACCGCTACGAGCAGTACTTC. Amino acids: CASSHSDRYEQYF.

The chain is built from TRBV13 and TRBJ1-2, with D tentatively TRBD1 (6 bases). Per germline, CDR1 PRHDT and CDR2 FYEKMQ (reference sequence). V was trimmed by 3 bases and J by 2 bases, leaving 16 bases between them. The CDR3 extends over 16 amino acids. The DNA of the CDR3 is TGTGCCAGCAGCTTGGGCAGGGGCCTCCCGAACTATGGCTACACCTTC. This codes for CASSLGRGLPNYGYTF.

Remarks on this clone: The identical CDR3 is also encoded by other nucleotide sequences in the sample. The CDR3 sequence is CASSSYTGELFF. The CDR3 bases are TGTGCCAGCAGCTCCTACACCGGGGAGCTGTTTTTT. The chain has TRBV28 and TRBJ2-2; D is unresolved. This CDR3 has 12 amino acids. Germline-derived CDR1 and CDR2 are MDHEN and SYDVKM. Trimming removed 6 bases at V and 3 bases at J, with 5 bases between.

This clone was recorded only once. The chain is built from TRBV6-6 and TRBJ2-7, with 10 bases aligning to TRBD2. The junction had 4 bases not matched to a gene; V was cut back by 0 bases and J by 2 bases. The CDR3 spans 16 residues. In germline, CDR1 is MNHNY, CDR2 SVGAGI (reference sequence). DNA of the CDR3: TGTGCCAGCAGTTACTCGAGCCTAGCGGGAGCCTACGAGCAGTACTTC. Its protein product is CASSYSSLAGAYEQYF.

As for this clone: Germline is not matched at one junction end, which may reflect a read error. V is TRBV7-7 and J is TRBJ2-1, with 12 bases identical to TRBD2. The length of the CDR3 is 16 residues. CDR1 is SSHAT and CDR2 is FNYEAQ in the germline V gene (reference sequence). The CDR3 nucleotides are TGTGCTAGCAGCCCCTCCGCGGGACTAGCGGGCAATGAGCAGTTCTTC. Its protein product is CASSPSAGLAGNEQFF.

The CDR3 spells CASSLRTSGVHNEQFF. Written as DNA, the CDR3 is TGTGCCAGCAGCTTGAGGACTAGCGGGGTGCACAATGAGCAGTTCTTC. This rearrangement joins TRBV5-4 to TRBJ2-1; TRBD2 matches at 12 bases. V trimming: 1 base; J trimming: 5 bases; junction bases outside the gene matches: 4. CDR1 and CDR2 from the germline V gene are SGHNT and YYREEE (reference sequence). The CDR3 spans 16 residues.

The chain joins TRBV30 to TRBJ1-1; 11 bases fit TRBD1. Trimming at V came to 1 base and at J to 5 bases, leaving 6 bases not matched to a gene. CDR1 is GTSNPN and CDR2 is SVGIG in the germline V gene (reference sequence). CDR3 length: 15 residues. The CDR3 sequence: CAWSGTGTGGTEAFF. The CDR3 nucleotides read TGTGCCTGGAGTGGAACCGGGACAGGGGGTACTGAAGCTTTCTTT. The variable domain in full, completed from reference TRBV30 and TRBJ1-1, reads SQTIHQWPATLVQPVGSPLSLECTVEGTSNPNLYWYRQAAGRGLQLLFYSVGIGQISSEVPQNLSASRPQDRQFILSSKKLLLSDSGFYLCAWSGTGTGGTEAFFGQGTRLTVV.

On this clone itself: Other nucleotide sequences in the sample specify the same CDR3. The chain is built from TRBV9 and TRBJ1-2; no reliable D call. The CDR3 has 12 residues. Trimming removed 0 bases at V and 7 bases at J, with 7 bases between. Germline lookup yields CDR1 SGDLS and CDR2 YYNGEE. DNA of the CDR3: TGTGCCAGCAGCGTAGGCCTTGGTGGCTACACCTTC. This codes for CASSVGLGGYTF.

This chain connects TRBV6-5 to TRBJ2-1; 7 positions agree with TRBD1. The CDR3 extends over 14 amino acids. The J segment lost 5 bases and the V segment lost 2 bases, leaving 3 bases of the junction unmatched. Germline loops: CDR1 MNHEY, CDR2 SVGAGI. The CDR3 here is CASSYTGTDNEQFF. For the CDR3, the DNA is TGTGCCAGCAGTTACACAGGGACAGACAATGAGCAGTTCTTC.

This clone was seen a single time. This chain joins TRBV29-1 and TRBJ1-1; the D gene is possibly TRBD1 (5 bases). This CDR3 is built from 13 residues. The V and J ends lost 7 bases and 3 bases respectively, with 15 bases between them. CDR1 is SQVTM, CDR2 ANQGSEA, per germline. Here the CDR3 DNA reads TGCAGCGCTACACGGGGCAGGGACACTGAAGCTTTCTTT. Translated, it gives CSATRGRDTEAFF. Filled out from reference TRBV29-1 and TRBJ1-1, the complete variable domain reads SAVISQKPSRDICQRGTSLTIQCQVDSQVTMMFWYRQQPGQSLTLIATANQGSEATYESGFVIDKFPISRPNLTFSTLTVSNMSPEDSSIYLCSATRGRDTEAFFGQGTRLTVV.